The TCR beta chain under discussion was sequenced for a study of breast tumors, draining lymph nodes, adjacent tissues. Findings and limits, study-wide: That most tumor T cells come from lymph nodes remained unproven. Compared with basal-like, luminal-like tumors shared significantly more repertoire with nontumor tissue. Data fit most tumor T cells coming from lymph node, expanding in tumor. Tumors had less TCR diversity than lymph nodes, more than nontumor tissue.

Comment on this clonotype: Antigen unknown.

V shed 7 bases and J shed 13 bases, with 23 bases lying between them. The V gene's germline CDR1 is LNHDA and CDR2 SQIVND (reference sequence). This CDR3 comprises 15 residues. Samples came from axillary lymph nodes draining the breast cancer. TCRdb processed the multiplex PCR reads anew with MiXCR; each CDR3 protein has one entry. The table records about 200,000 distinct CDR3 sequences, roughly 29% of them present only once. The gene calls are TRBV19 and TRBJ1-6, with TRBD1 as a possible D gene (6 bases). This sequence originates from a female donor with breast cancer. Some clones in this sample may be carry-over from other donors' samples. The sequencing input was axillary lymph node tissue. CDR3 amino acids: CASTATGSYKSPLHF. DNA of the CDR3: TGTGCCAGTACCGCCACAGGGTCCTATAAGTCCCCCCTCCACTTT.